The 10 T cell receptor beta chains below come from one sample, sequenced in a study of cytomegalovirus exposure and HLA in healthy donors. With 60 Vbeta and 13 Jbeta primers, the PCR was carried out. The protocol was immunoSEQ multiplex PCR, while the TCRdb copy is restricted to in-frame clones and leaves out a portion. This table lists approximately 110,000 clones. Sequencing input: PBMCs. Source of these receptors: a man between 18 and 35 years old in good health and CMV-seronegative.

This sequence joins TRBV6-1 and TRBJ2-6, with D uncertain. Germline values: CDR1 MNHNS, CDR2 SASEGT. Trimming stripped 6 bases from V and 2 bases from J, with 11 bases between. This CDR3 spans 15 amino acids. CDR3 in amino acids: CASRAFSPGANVLTF. The CDR3 coding sequence is TGTGCCAGCAGAGCTTTCTCCCCTGGGGCCAACGTCCTGACTTTC.

The V call is TRBV30, the J call TRBJ2-7; a possible D gene is TRBD1 (5 bases). Germline-derived CDR1 and CDR2 are GTSNPN and SVGIG (reference sequence). The CDR3 is made up of 15 amino acids. Trimming took 3 bases from V and 5 from J, leaving 20 bases between them. In DNA, the CDR3 is TGTGCCTGGAGGGGATCGAGTCAGGGTAACAACGAGCAGTACTTC. Translated, it gives CAWRGSSQGNNEQYF.

V gene TRBV18 combines with J gene TRBJ1-2, with D unresolved. V dropped 4 bases and J dropped 6 bases, with 18 bases sitting between them. The CDR3 is 15 amino acids. CDR1 is KGHSH and CDR2 is LQKENI in the germline V gene. DNA of the CDR3: TGTGCCAGCTCACTAAGTAACCGGGAATACCATGGCTACACCTTC. It encodes CASSLSNREYHGYTF. Together with reference TRBV18 and TRBJ1-2, the CDR3 gives the full variable domain: NAGVMQNPRHLVRRRGQEARLRCSPMKGHSHVYWYRQLPEEGLKFMVYLQKENIIDESGMPKERFSAEFPKEGPSILRIQQVVRGDSAAYFCASSLSNREYHGYTFGSGTRLTVV.

The gene calls are TRBV19 and TRBJ2-3; D call uncertain. The germline V gene encodes CDR1 LNHDA and CDR2 SQIVND (reference sequence). CDR3 length: 13 residues. V was pared by 3 bases and J by 2 bases, with 6 bases between. Here the CDR3 reads CASSIGLTDTQYF. The CDR3 DNA sequence: TGTGCCAGTAGTATTGGGCTCACAGATACGCAGTATTTT. Looking up the rest from reference TRBV19 and TRBJ2-3 gives the full variable domain: DGGITQSPKYLFRKEGQNVTLSCEQNLNHDAMYWYRQDPGQGLRLIYYSQIVNDFQKGDIAEGYSVSREKKESFPLTVTSAQKNPTAFYLCASSIGLTDTQYFGPGTRLTVL.

The CDR3 here is CASSFLTSSGANVLTF. CDR3 in DNA: TGTGCCAGCAGCTTTCTTACAAGCTCTGGGGCCAACGTCCTGACTTTC. The chain is built from TRBV5-6 and TRBJ2-6, with D unresolved. The germline V and J ends were trimmed by 2 bases and 0 bases, with 9 bases remaining between them. CDR1 and CDR2 from the germline V gene are SGHDT and YYEEEE. CDR3 size: 16 residues. The entire variable domain, with the rest obtained from reference TRBV5-6 and TRBJ2-6, is as follows: DAGVTQSPTHLIKTRGQQVTLRCSPKSGHDTVSWYQQALGQGPQFIFQYYEEEERQRGNFPDRFSGHQFPNYSSELNVNALLLGDSALYLCASSFLTSSGANVLTFGAGSRLTVL.

The V gene is TRBV4-2, the J gene TRBJ2-7, with D possibly TRBD1 on 5 matching bases. Germline lookup yields CDR1 LGHNA and CDR2 YNFKEQ. The CDR3 is made up of 16 amino acids. Trimming cost V 0 bases and J 0 bases, with 12 bases left between them. CDR3 sequence (DNA): TGTGCCAGCAGCCAAGAAGTGACAGCCGGCTCCTACGAGCAGTACTTC. Protein sequence: CASSQEVTAGSYEQYF.

The chain couples TRBV5-4 to TRBJ2-4; 9 bases agree with TRBD2. Germline CDR1 is SGHNT and CDR2 is YYREEE (reference sequence). This CDR3 is 16 amino acids long. The J segment lost 1 base and the V segment lost 4 bases, leaving 6 bases of the junction unmatched. This CDR3 reads CASSPSGGLAKNIQYF. CDR3 nucleotides: TGTGCCAGCAGCCCAAGCGGGGGGCTCGCCAAAAACATTCAGTACTTC.

V usage is TRBV20-1 and J usage is TRBJ2-1; D ambiguous. This CDR3 has 11 amino acids. Trimming took 0 bases from V and 9 from J, leaving 6 bases between them. Germline V lookup: CDR1 DFQATT, CDR2 SNEGSKA (reference sequence). The CDR3 loop is CSAREVVEQFF. Written as DNA, the CDR3 is TGCAGTGCTAGAGAGGTAGTTGAGCAGTTCTTC.

The rearrangement links TRBV18 to TRBJ1-1, with a tentative D call TRBD1 (5 bases). Trimming removed 3 bases at V and 5 bases at J, with 16 bases between. The length of the CDR3 is 15 residues. CDR1 is KGHSH, CDR2 LQKENI, per germline. The chain's CDR3 is CASSPWGVSGTEAFF. For the CDR3, the DNA is TGTGCCAGCTCACCGTGGGGGGTATCGGGAACTGAAGCTTTCTTT.

V usage is TRBV2 and J usage is TRBJ2-5; 7 bases align to TRBD2. Germline V lookup: CDR1 SNHLY, CDR2 FYNNEI. The CDR3 is 13 residues long. With V trimmed by 8 bases and J by 3 bases, 6 bases remained unmatched. The CDR3 spells CASRGTIEETQYF. The CDR3 DNA reads TGTGCCAGCCGGGGGACTATTGAAGAGACCCAGTACTTC. Full variable domain (rest looked up from reference TRBV2 and TRBJ2-5): EPEVTQTPSHQVTQMGQEVILRCVPISNHLYFYWYRQILGQKVEFLVSFYNNEISEKSEIFDDQFSVERPDGSNFTLKIRSTKLEDSAMYFCASRGTIEETQYFGPGTRLLVL.